A selection of T cell receptor beta chains follows, all from one sample in a study of cytomegalovirus exposure and HLA in healthy donors. TCRdb's copy holds only in-frame clones and misses some; the assay was immunoSEQ multiplex PCR. Of some 87,000 clones listed, about four fifths are singletons. Sample: PBMCs. The receptor source for this set is a young man in good health and CMV-seropositive. Each CDR3 is given with its conserved first and last residue. The D gene is left open where the match is weak. Clone size appears in some rows only: once, few, many, or a class for an expanded clone.

D gene	V gene	clone size	J gene	CDR3 protein	CDR3 DNA
-	TRBV28	-	TRBJ1-5	CASSDLTYYQPQHF	TGTGCCAGCAGCGATCTGACTTACTATCAGCCCCAGCATTTT
-	TRBV28	-	TRBJ2-1	CASSIGESYNEQFF	TGTGCCAGCAGTATAGGGGAATCCTACAATGAGCAGTTCTTC
TRBD1	TRBV28	-	TRBJ2-3	CASNRDRGTDTQYF	TGTGCCAGCAACCGGGACAGGGGCACAGATACGCAGTATTTT
-	TRBV29-1	few	TRBJ2-1	CSASSNEQFF	TGCAGCGCGTCGTCGAATGAGCAGTTCTTC
TRBD1	TRBV14	once	TRBJ1-4	CASSQDKTGANEKLFF	TGTGCCAGCAGCCAAGATAAGACAGGGGCTAATGAAAAACTGTTTTTT
-	TRBV28	-	TRBJ1-1	CASNRQREAFF	TGTGCCAGCAACCGACAGCGAGAAGCTTTCTTT
-	TRBV7-6	-	TRBJ2-2	CASSLLGRTGELFF	TGTGCCAGCAGCTTATTGGGGCGTACCGGGGAGCTGTTTTTT
TRBD1	TRBV6-5	-	TRBJ2-1	CASSSFRGSHNEQFF	TGTGCCAGCAGTTCCTTCAGGGGGAGCCACAATGAGCAGTTCTTC
-	TRBV2	few	TRBJ2-1	CASSAARRWNEQFF	TGTGCCAGCAGCGCCGCGCGGCGCTGGAATGAGCAGTTCTTC
-	TRBV4-1	once	TRBJ1-1	CASSARGTEAFF	TGCGCCAGCAGCGCCCGGGGAACTGAAGCTTTCTTT
TRBD2	TRBV4-1	once	TRBJ2-4	CASSQRETSGQNIQYF	TGCGCCAGCAGCCAACGGGAGACTAGCGGACAAAACATTCAGTACTTC
TRBD2	TRBV5-4	once	TRBJ2-3	CASSGGTSGRTDTQYF	TGTGCCAGCAGCGGAGGGACTAGCGGGAGGACAGATACGCAGTATTTT
TRBD1	TRBV9	-	TRBJ2-5	CASSVVGQGVTQYF	TGTGCCAGCAGCGTAGTGGGACAGGGGGTGACCCAGTACTTC
-	TRBV10-3	-	TRBJ2-2	CAIRRDGANTGELFF	TGTGCCATCAGGCGGGACGGCGCGAACACCGGGGAGCTGTTTTTT
-	TRBV29-1	-	TRBJ2-7	CSVGPAASSYEQYF	TGCAGCGTTGGGCCGGCAGCGAGCTCCTACGAGCAGTACTTC
TRBD1	TRBV6-5	-	TRBJ2-7	CASSYSAGGGEQYF	TGTGCCAGCAGTTACTCTGCAGGGGGCGGTGAGCAGTACTTC
-	TRBV6-6	-	TRBJ1-1	CASSYSRGYNTEAFF	TGTGCCAGCAGTTACAGTCGCGGTTATAACACTGAAGCTTTCTTT
-	TRBV11-2	-	TRBJ2-5	CASSPVTQRETQYF	TGTGCCAGCAGCCCCGTGACTCAACGGGAGACCCAGTACTTC
-	TRBV6-6	-	TRBJ1-2	CASSSAGAKRRDGYTF	TGTGCCAGCAGCTCCGCGGGGGCAAAACGGAGGGATGGCTACACCTTC
TRBD2	TRBV11-2	-	TRBJ2-1	CASSLYMSGSSYNEQFF	TGTGCCAGCAGCTTATATATGAGCGGGAGCTCCTACAATGAGCAGTTCTTC
TRBD2	TRBV5-4	-	TRBJ2-1	CASTTRPLAGGFISYNEQFF	TGTGCCAGCACCACCCGTCCCCTAGCGGGAGGGTTTATATCCTACAATGAGCAGTTCTTC
-	TRBV18	-	TRBJ2-6	CASSPRGSSGANVLTF	TGTGCCAGCTCACCTCGCGGAAGCTCTGGGGCCAACGTCCTGACTTTC
TRBD2	TRBV10-3	-	TRBJ2-1	CATGTSGVSSYNEQFF	TGTGCCACCGGGACTAGCGGGGTTAGCTCCTACAATGAGCAGTTCTTC
TRBD1	TRBV2	few	TRBJ1-3	CASSEYGRGSGNTIYF	TGTGCCAGCAGTGAATACGGCAGGGGGTCTGGAAACACCATATATTTT
-	TRBV6-1	few	TRBJ1-1	CASSEVAVNTEAFF	TGTGCCAGCAGTGAGGTGGCAGTGAACACTGAAGCTTTCTTT
TRBD2	TRBV4-1	-	TRBJ2-1	CASSQTLAGAQYNEQFF	TGCGCCAGCAGCCAAACCCTAGCGGGAGCGCAGTACAATGAGCAGTTCTTC
-	TRBV4-1	-	TRBJ2-3	CASGGFTDTQYF	TGCGCCAGCGGAGGGTTCACAGATACGCAGTATTTT
TRBD1	TRBV11-3	-	TRBJ2-1	CASSYNRGTQGAIEQFF	TGTGCCAGCAGCTATAACCGAGGCACACAGGGGGCCATTGAGCAGTTCTTC
-	TRBV5-6	-	TRBJ1-2	CASSLTTGGYTF	TGTGCCAGCAGCTTGACGACGGGGGGCTACACCTTC
TRBD1	TRBV5-1	-	TRBJ2-7	CASSSQPPGQGLDEQYF	TGCGCCAGCAGCTCACAACCGCCCGGACAGGGTCTAGACGAGCAGTACTTC
-	TRBV4-2	-	TRBJ2-7	CASSQVARGLVEQYF	TGTGCCAGCAGCCAAGTGGCGCGGGGCCTCGTCGAGCAGTACTTC
TRBD2	TRBV10-3	-	TRBJ2-7	CAISDAASGNRRSSYEQYF	TGTGCCATCAGTGATGCGGCTAGCGGGAACCGAAGGAGCTCCTACGAGCAGTACTTC